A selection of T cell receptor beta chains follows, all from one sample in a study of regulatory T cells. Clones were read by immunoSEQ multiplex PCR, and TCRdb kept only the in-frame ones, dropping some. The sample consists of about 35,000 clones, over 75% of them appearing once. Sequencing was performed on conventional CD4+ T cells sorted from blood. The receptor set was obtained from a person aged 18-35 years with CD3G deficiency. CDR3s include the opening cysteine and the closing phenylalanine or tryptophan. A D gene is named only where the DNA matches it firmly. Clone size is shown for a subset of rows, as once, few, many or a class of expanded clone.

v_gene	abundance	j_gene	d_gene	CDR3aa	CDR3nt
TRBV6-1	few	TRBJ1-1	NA	CASSEGPRRNTEAFF	TGTGCCAGCAGTGAGGGCCCGCGGAGGAACACTGAAGCTTTCTTT
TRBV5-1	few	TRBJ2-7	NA	CASSAGHRETYEQYF	TGCGCCAGCAGCGCCGGACACCGGGAGACCTACGAGCAGTACTTC
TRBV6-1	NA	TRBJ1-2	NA	CASSLGEGYGYTF	TGTGCCAGCAGTCTTGGGGAGGGCTATGGCTACACCTTC
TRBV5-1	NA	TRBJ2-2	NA	CASSALVPTGELFF	TGCGCCAGCAGCGCACTAGTTCCCACCGGGGAGCTGTTTTTT
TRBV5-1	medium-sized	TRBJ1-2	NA	CASSPDRYGYTF	TGCGCCAGCAGCCCCGATCGATATGGCTACACCTTC
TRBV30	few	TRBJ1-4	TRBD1	CAWSANRGPDEKLFF	TGTGCCTGGAGTGCCAACAGGGGGCCGGATGAAAAACTGTTTTTT
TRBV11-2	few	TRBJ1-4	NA	CASSPLPPGRRPEKLFF	TGTGCCAGCAGCCCACTCCCGCCAGGCCGCCGGCCTGAAAAACTGTTTTTT
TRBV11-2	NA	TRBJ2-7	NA	CASSSYEQYF	TGTGCCAGCAGCTCCTACGAGCAGTACTTC
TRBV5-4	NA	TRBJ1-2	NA	CASSLPGAGYTF	TGTGCCAGCAGCTTACCAGGGGCTGGCTACACCTTC
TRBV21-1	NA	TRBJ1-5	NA	CASSKMPGRVSQPQHF	TGTGCCAGCAGCAAAATGCCAGGGAGAGTGAGTCAGCCCCAGCATTTT
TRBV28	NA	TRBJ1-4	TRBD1	CATAPGQGGSEKLFF	TGTGCCACCGCTCCCGGACAGGGTGGGAGTGAAAAACTGTTTTTT
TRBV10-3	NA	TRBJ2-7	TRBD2	CAISESTSGRGEQYF	TGTGCCATCAGTGAGTCGACTAGCGGGAGAGGCGAGCAGTACTTC
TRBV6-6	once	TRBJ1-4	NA	CASSYSPETYNEKLFF	TGTGCCAGCAGTTACTCGCCAGAGACGTATAATGAAAAACTGTTTTTT
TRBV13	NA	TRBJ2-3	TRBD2	CASSRTGTSGTDTQYF	TGTGCCAGCAGCCGCACCGGGACTAGCGGAACAGATACGCAGTATTTT
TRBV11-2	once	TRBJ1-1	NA	CASSSRVSDTEAFF	TGTGCCAGCAGCTCCAGGGTGTCGGACACTGAAGCTTTCTTT
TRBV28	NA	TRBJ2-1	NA	CASSLRNEQFF	TGTGCCAGCAGCCTTAGAAATGAGCAGTTCTTC
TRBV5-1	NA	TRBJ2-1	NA	CASSLSGGSYNEQFF	TGCGCCAGCAGCTTGAGTGGGGGCTCCTACAATGAGCAGTTCTTC
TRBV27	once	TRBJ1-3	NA	CASLPGGGVSGNTIYF	TGTGCCAGTCTCCCGGGGGGGGGTGTCTCTGGAAACACCATATATTTT
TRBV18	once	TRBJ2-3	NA	CASSTLRQGGDTQYF	TGTGCCAGCTCAACCCTCCGACAGGGAGGAGATACGCAGTATTTT
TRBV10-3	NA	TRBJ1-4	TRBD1	CATSGTVNEKLFF	TGTGCCACCTCTGGGACAGTAAATGAAAAACTGTTTTTT
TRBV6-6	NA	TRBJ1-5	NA	CASTGQYNQPQHF	TGTGCCAGCACCGGACAGTATAATCAGCCCCAGCATTTT
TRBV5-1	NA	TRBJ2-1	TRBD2	CASSQGLAGATQFF	TGCGCCAGCAGCCAGGGACTAGCGGGGGCGACGCAGTTCTTC
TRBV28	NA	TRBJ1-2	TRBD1	CASRIGGAVANYGYTF	TGTGCCAGCAGAATAGGGGGCGCGGTTGCTAACTATGGCTACACCTTC
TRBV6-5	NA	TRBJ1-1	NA	CASSYSRQTEAFF	TGTGCCAGCAGTTACTCAAGACAGACTGAAGCTTTCTTT
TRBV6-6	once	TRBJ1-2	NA	CASRPPGLYYGYTF	TGTGCCAGCAGGCCACCGGGACTGTATTATGGCTACACCTTC
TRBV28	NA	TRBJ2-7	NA	CASSSARGWGYEQYF	TGTGCCAGCAGCAGTGCCAGGGGTTGGGGTTACGAGCAGTACTTC
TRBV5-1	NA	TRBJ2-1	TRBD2	CASSLIAGGGEQFF	TGCGCCAGCAGCCTGATAGCGGGAGGAGGTGAGCAGTTCTTC
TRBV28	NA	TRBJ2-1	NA	CASSSSSGLEGNEQFF	NA
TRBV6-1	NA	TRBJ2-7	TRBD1	CASRTDRGPYEQYF	TGTGCCAGCAGGACGGACAGGGGACCCTACGAGCAGTACTTC
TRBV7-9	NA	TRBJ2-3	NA	CASSLNSGALDTQYF	TGTGCCAGCAGCTTAAATTCGGGAGCGCTCGATACGCAGTATTTT
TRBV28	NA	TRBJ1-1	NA	CASTPNNGAEAFF	TGTGCCAGCACCCCGAACAACGGCGCTGAAGCTTTCTTT
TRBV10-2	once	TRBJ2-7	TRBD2	CASSGLGLAGTAQYF	TGCGCCAGCAGTGGACTCGGACTAGCGGGAACGGCGCAGTACTTC
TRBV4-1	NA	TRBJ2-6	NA	CASSQDIWRVSGANVLTF	TGCGCCAGCAGCCAAGATATATGGCGGGTATCTGGGGCCAACGTCCTGACTTTC
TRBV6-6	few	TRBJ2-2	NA	CASKSSEANSGELFF	TGTGCCAGCAAGTCCTCAGAGGCCAACTCCGGGGAGCTGTTTTTT
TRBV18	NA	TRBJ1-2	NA	CASSPLANYGYTF	TGTGCCAGCTCACCGCTTGCTAACTATGGCTACACCTTC
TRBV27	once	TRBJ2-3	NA	CASSPSSSTPSTDTQYF	TGTGCCAGCAGTCCATCCTCCTCGACCCCTAGCACAGATACGCAGTATTTT
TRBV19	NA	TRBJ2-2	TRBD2	CASSIGWLAGASTGELFF	TGTGCCAGTAGTATAGGTTGGCTAGCGGGAGCTAGTACCGGGGAGCTGTTTTTT
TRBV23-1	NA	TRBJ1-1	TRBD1	CASRQKTTTGRMNTEAFF	TGCGCCAGCAGACAGAAAACCACGACAGGGCGGATGAACACTGAAGCTTTCTTT
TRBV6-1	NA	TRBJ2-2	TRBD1	CASSTGGNTGELFF	TGTGCCAGCAGCACAGGGGGCAACACCGGGGAGCTGTTTTTT
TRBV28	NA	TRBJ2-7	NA	CASRRGEGSYEQYF	TGTGCCAGCAGGCGCGGAGAGGGTAGCTACGAGCAGTACTTC
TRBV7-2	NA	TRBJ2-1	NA	CASSLAQTYNEQFF	TGTGCCAGCAGCTTAGCACAAACCTACAATGAGCAGTTCTTC
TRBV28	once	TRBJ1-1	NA	CASSPSGPWAAFF	TGTGCCAGCAGTCCCTCAGGACCTTGGGCGGCTTTCTTT
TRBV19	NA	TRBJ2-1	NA	CASSIKGLPLQFF	TGTGCCAGTAGTATTAAAGGGCTTCCTCTTCAGTTCTTC
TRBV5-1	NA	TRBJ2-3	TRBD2	CASGTSGDHTDTQYF	TGCGCCAGTGGGACTAGCGGGGACCACACAGATACGCAGTATTTT
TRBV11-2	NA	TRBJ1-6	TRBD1	CASSFDRDSPLHF	TGTGCCAGCAGCTTCGACAGGGACTCACCCCTCCACTTT
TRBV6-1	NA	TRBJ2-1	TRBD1	CASSERPGGSEQFF	TGTGCCAGCAGTGAAAGGCCAGGGGGTTCGGAGCAGTTCTTC
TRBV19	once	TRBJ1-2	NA	CASSRDPYYGYTF	TGTGCCAGTAGTAGGGACCCATACTATGGCTACACCTTC
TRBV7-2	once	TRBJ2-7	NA	CASSSQSGPYEQYF	TGTGCCAGCAGCTCGCAATCAGGGCCGTACGAGCAGTACTTC
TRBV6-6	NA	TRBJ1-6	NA	CASSPGRIYSPLHF	TGTGCCAGCAGCCCCGGACGGATTTATTCACCCCTCCACTTT
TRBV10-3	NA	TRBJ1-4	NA	CAIGTRGELFF	TGTGCCATAGGCACTCGGGGGGAACTGTTTTTT
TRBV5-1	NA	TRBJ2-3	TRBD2	CASSLDAGASDTQYF	TGCGCCAGCAGCTTGGACGCGGGAGCTTCAGATACGCAGTATTTT
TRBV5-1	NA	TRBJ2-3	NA	CASSFFDRRVGTQYF	TGCGCCAGCAGCTTCTTCGACCGTCGTGTAGGTACGCAGTATTTT
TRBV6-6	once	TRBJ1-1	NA	CASSYGDTEAFF	TGTGCCAGCAGTTACGGGGACACTGAAGCTTTCTTT